This TCR beta chain was captured by sequencing in a study of T cell responses to AZD1222 COVID-19 vaccine. Repertoires were generated with immunoSEQ multiplex PCR, while TCRdb's copy carries only in-frame clones and drops some. This table holds about 140,000 clones, about 91% found once. As for this clone: The antigen remains unidentified.

Broader study findings: Two AZD1222 doses significantly raised spike-specific TCR breadth and depth over controls.

Per the germline V gene, CDR1 is SGHTA and CDR2 is FQGNSA. The germline V and J ends were trimmed by 8 bases and 1 base, with 23 bases remaining between them. The CDR3 spans 17 residues. This sequence originates from an adult who received the AZD1222 COVID-19 vaccine. Source: peripheral blood, taken 28 days after the second AZD1222 dose. This chain joins TRBV7-2 and TRBJ1-1; possible D gene TRBD1, 5 bases. DNA for the CDR3: TGTGCCAGCTCGTCCGGCCAGGGCCGGAACTGGAACACTGAAGCTTTCTTT. Translating gives CASSSGQGRNWNTEAFF.